These 12 T cell receptor beta chains share one sample of origin, sequenced in a study of cytomegalovirus exposure and HLA in healthy donors. PCR employed 60 Vbeta and 13 Jbeta primers. Only in-frame clones appear in the TCRdb table, and some are missing; sequencing was by immunoSEQ multiplex PCR. The sample shows some 220,000 clones, approximately 81% of them seen only once. Source material: PBMCs. The receptors originated from a girl aged 2-10 years in good health and CMV-seronegative.

This clone has more than one count but fewer than ten. The chain recombines TRBV5-1 with TRBJ2-5; no definite D call. The germline V and J ends were trimmed by 4 bases and 5 bases, with 12 bases remaining between them. The CDR3 sequence is 13 residues long. CDR1 and CDR2 from the germline V gene are SGHRS and YFSETQ. CDR3 coding DNA: TGCGCCAGCAGCCCCTACAGTACTGAGACCCAGTACTTC. It encodes CASSPYSTETQYF.

V usage is TRBV27 and J usage is TRBJ2-7, with 10 bases fitting TRBD2. Per the germline V gene, CDR1 is MNHEY and CDR2 is SMNVEV (reference sequence). The CDR3 is made up of 15 amino acids. V dropped 4 bases and J dropped 4; count of bases not matched to a gene: 7. DNA of the CDR3: TGTGCCAGCAGTTCTAGCGGGAGCCATCTTTACGAGCAGTACTTC. Protein product: CASSSSGSHLYEQYF.

This chain joins TRBV5-4 and TRBJ2-7; the match to TRBD1 covers 12 bases. Losses at the gene ends were 4 bases for V and 6 bases for J; bases not matched to a gene: 5. This CDR3 comprises 14 residues. Germline CDR1 SGHNT, CDR2 YYREEE (reference sequence). This chain's CDR3 is CASSPGTGGGEQYF. The DNA of the CDR3 is TGTGCCAGCAGCCCCGGGACAGGGGGCGGCGAGCAGTACTTC.

The gene calls are TRBV7-6 and TRBJ2-7; 8 nucleotides line up with TRBD1. Germline CDR1 SGHVS, CDR2 FNYEAQ. J was trimmed by 4 bases and V by 1 base; bases with no gene match: 3. This CDR3 region has 14 residues. The CDR3 nucleotides read TGTGCCAGCAGCTTAGGACAGGGGATGTACGAGCAGTACTTC. Protein product: CASSLGQGMYEQYF.

The chain carries TRBV5-1 and TRBJ2-1; D perhaps matches TRBD1 (5 bases). V lost 4 bases and J lost 4, with 9 bases in between. Germline V CDR1 and CDR2: SGHRS, YFSETQ. CDR3 size: 13 residues. The CDR3 DNA reads as TGCGCCAGCAGCGTCGACAGTTACAATGAGCAGTTCTTC. Translation: CASSVDSYNEQFF.

The V call is TRBV7-3, the J call TRBJ2-3; D uncertain. The V and J ends lost 2 bases and 0 bases respectively, with 6 bases between them. This CDR3 comprises 14 residues. Germline CDR1 reads SGHTA; CDR2 reads FQGTGA. CDR3 residues: CASSLGSSTDTQYF. As DNA, the CDR3 is TGTGCCAGCAGCTTAGGCTCTAGCACAGATACGCAGTATTTT.

This chain links TRBV9 with TRBJ1-3; D might be TRBD1 (6 bases). V lost 4 bases to trimming and J lost 4 bases, with 12 bases between them. Germline assignment: CDR1 SGDLS and CDR2 YYNGEE. This CDR3 region has 14 residues. The CDR3 coding sequence is TGTGCCAGCAGCTTACAGGGATTAGGAAACACCATATATTTT. Translated, it gives CASSLQGLGNTIYF.

The genes are TRBV7-3 and TRBJ2-1; TRBD2 agrees at 9 bases. This CDR3 has 15 amino acids. Germline V CDR1 and CDR2: SGHTA, FQGTGA. The J segment lost 10 bases and the V segment lost 1 base, leaving 8 bases of the junction unmatched. CDR3 loop: CASSLIGGGALEQFF. CDR3 coding DNA: TGTGCCAGCAGCTTAATTGGCGGGGGGGCTCTGGAGCAGTTCTTC.

Here the CDR3 DNA reads TGTGCCAGCATGCAGGGGGGACTAGAGACCCAGTACTTC. This encodes CASMQGGLETQYF. The chain joins TRBV6-5 to TRBJ2-5; D may be TRBD1 (7 bases). This CDR3 comprises 13 residues. The germline V gene has CDR1 MNHEY and CDR2 SVGAGI. Trimming removed 7 bases at V and 4 bases at J, with 13 bases between.

V usage is TRBV7-8 and J usage is TRBJ2-1, with 13 bases fitting TRBD2. Trimming at V came to 6 bases and at J to 2 bases, leaving 13 bases not matched to a gene. This CDR3 has 19 amino acids. CDR1 is SGHVS and CDR2 is FQNEAQ in the germline V gene. The CDR3 bases are TGTGCCAGCAGGGACGGGACTAGCGGGAATCATTTCCCCTACAATGAGCAGTTCTTC. Translated: CASRDGTSGNHFPYNEQFF.

The chain links TRBV15 to TRBJ2-1, with D uncertain. The CDR3 loop spans 15 amino acids. The germline V gene encodes CDR1 LNHNV and CDR2 YYDKDF (reference sequence). Between the trimmed V and J ends, which lost 1 base and 1 base, there was a span of 8 bases. For the CDR3, the DNA is TGTGCCACCAGCAGAGCGAGACAATCCTACAATGAGCAGTTCTTC. Protein product: CATSRARQSYNEQFF.

There are a few counts of this clone. The chain employs TRBV14 and TRBJ1-2, with 9 bases fitting TRBD1. The CDR3 extends over 15 amino acids. The germline V gene has CDR1 SGHDN and CDR2 FVKESK. Unmatched junction bases numbered 11, after V lost 4 bases and J lost 8 bases. The DNA for the CDR3 is TGTGCCAGCAGCCGAATCTCCGGGACAGGGAGCGGCTACACCTTC. Amino acids: CASSRISGTGSGYTF.